The rows below give T cell receptor beta chains drawn from one sample of a study of shared clonotypes between healthy human individuals. Using immunoSEQ multiplex PCR, the repertoire was profiled, and TCRdb retains in-frame clones only, with some absent. The sample gives a few hundred thousand clones, less than 85% of which show up once; about 9.4% is in the top ten. The sample was memory CD4+ T cells sorted from blood. These receptors came from a man aged 25 to 40 in good health. Each CDR3 is given with its conserved first and last residue. A D gene is named only where the DNA matches it firmly. A clone size is listed for some rows: how often the clone was seen (once, few, many), or a class if it is expanded.

CDR3nt	CDR3aa	j_gene	v_gene	d_gene	abundance
TGTGCCAGCAGCCCAAGTAGAAAAGACAAGGGCACCGGGGAGCTGTTTTTT	CASSPSRKDKGTGELFF	TRBJ2-2	TRBV7-9	.	once
TGTGCCAGCAGCTTAGACAGGGTTGGCGGCTACACCTTC	CASSLDRVGGYTF	TRBJ1-2	TRBV11-2	.	.
TGTGCCAGCAGCCCCCGGACTAGCGGGAGTTTCAATGAGCAGTTCTTC	CASSPRTSGSFNEQFF	TRBJ2-1	TRBV7-9	TRBD2	.
TGTGCCAGCAGCTTAGTTGGGTCTAGCGGGAGCCGAGGGGAGACCCAGTACTTC	CASSLVGSSGSRGETQYF	TRBJ2-5	TRBV7-6	TRBD2	.
TGTGCCATCAGTGAGGGACAGGGTGAAGAGACCCAGTACTTC	CAISEGQGEETQYF	TRBJ2-5	TRBV10-3	TRBD1	.
TGTGCCTGCAGTACCGGGACAGGGGTTTACAATGAGCAGTTCTTC	CACSTGTGVYNEQFF	TRBJ2-1	TRBV30	TRBD1	.
TGTGCCAGCAGTGACGGGACTCAGTCCTACGAGCAGTACTTC	CASSDGTQSYEQYF	TRBJ2-7	TRBV2	.	.
TGCGCCAGCGGCCCGCTAGGATACAATGAGCAGTTCTTC	CASGPLGYNEQFF	TRBJ2-1	TRBV5-1	.	.
TGTGCCAGCAGTGGACGGGGGACAGGGACCACTGAAGCTTTCTTT	CASSGRGTGTTEAFF	TRBJ1-1	TRBV6-1	TRBD1	once
TGTGCCAGCAGCATCCCACTAGCGGGATATTACAATGAGCAGTTCTTC	CASSIPLAGYYNEQFF	TRBJ2-1	TRBV7-9	TRBD2	.
TGTGCCAGCAGCGTAGTAGGGCATCTTGAAGAGACCCAGTACTTC	CASSVVGHLEETQYF	TRBJ2-5	TRBV9	.	few
TGTGCCATCAGCCGCACAGATACGCAGTATTTT	CAISRTDTQYF	TRBJ2-3	TRBV10-3	.	few
TGTGCCAGCAGTATCCCGGGACAGGGGACCTACGAGCAGTACTTC	CASSIPGQGTYEQYF	TRBJ2-7	TRBV28	TRBD1	.